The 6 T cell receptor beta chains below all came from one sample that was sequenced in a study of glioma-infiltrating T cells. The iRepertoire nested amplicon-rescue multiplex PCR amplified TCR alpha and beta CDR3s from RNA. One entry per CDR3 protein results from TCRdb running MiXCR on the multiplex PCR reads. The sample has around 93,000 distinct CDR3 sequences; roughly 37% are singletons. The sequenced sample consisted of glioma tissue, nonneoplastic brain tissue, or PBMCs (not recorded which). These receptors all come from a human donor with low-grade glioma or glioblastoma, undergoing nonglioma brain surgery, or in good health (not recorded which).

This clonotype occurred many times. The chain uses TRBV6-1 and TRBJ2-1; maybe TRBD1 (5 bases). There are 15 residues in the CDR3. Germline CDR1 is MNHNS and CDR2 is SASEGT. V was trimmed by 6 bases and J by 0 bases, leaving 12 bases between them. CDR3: CASRDSTTSYNEQFF. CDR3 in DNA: TGTGCCAGCAGAGACAGTACGACCTCCTACAATGAGCAGTTCTTC.

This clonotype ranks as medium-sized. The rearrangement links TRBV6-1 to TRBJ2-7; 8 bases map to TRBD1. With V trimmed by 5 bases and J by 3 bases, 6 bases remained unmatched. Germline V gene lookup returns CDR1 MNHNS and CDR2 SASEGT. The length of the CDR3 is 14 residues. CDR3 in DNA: TGTGCCAGCAGTTTGACAGGGGACCTCTACGAGCAGTACTTC. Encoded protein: CASSLTGDLYEQYF.

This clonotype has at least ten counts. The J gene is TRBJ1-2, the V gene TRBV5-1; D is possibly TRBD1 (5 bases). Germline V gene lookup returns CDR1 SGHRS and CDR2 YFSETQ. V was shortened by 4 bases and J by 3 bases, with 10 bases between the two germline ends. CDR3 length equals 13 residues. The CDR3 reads CASSPDTYYGYTF. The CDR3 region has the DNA TGCGCCAGCAGCCCGGACACTTACTATGGCTACACCTTC.

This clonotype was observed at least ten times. Here the CDR3 DNA reads TGTGCCAGCAGTGAATCGAGGGGTGGGTACGAGCAGTACTTC. Its protein is CASSESRGGYEQYF. The chain links TRBV25-1 to TRBJ2-7, with D possibly called TRBD1 or TRBD2 (5 bases each). This CDR3 contains 14 residues. Per the germline V gene, CDR1 is MGHDK and CDR2 is SYGVNS. Trimming shortened V by 1 base and J by 4 bases, and 11 bases separated the two germline ends.

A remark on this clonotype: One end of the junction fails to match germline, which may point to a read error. The CDR3, as DNA: TGCGCCTGCAGCCAAGTATTCCAGAAGAGCCACGAGCAGTTCTTC. Protein sequence: CACSQVFQKSHEQFF. The V call is TRBV4-1, the J call TRBJ2-1; D is undetermined. Germline CDR1 and CDR2: MGHRA and YSYEKL. The CDR3 totals 15 residues.

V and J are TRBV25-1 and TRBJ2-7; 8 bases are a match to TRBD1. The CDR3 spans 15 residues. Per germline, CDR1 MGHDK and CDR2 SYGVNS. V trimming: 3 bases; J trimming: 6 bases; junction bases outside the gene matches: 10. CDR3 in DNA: TGTGCCAGCAGTGATTTCCCGCAGGGGGCCGGCGAGCAGTACTTC. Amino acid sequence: CASSDFPQGAGEQYF.